This is a list of T cell receptor beta chains from one sample in a study of cytomegalovirus exposure and HLA in healthy donors. The repertoire was sequenced with immunoSEQ multiplex PCR; TCRdb's copy has only in-frame clones and lacks some. The table lists 150,000 or so clones, roughly 83% of them singletons, with about 0.4% in the top ten. Source material: PBMCs. All receptors derive from a boy aged 2 to 10 in good health and CMV-seronegative. Both conserved end residues are part of each CDR3. A D gene is named only where the DNA matches it firmly. The size field is filled for only some rows; it gives once, few, many or a size class.

j_gene,v_gene,abundance,d_gene,CDR3nt,CDR3aa
TRBJ1-2,TRBV7-9,.,TRBD1,TGTGCCAGCAGCTTAGCCGCGACAGGGGGCAGGGGCTACACCTTC,CASSLAATGGRGYTF
TRBJ2-3,TRBV29-1,.,.,TGCAGCGTTGACAGGGAAGGGACAGATACGCAGTATTTT,CSVDREGTDTQYF
TRBJ2-7,TRBV13,.,TRBD2,TGTGCCAGCAGCTTCTGGACTAGCGGGAGAGAGTACTTC,CASSFWTSGREYF
TRBJ2-7,TRBV5-4,.,.,TGTGCCAGCAGCTTCGACGACAGTAGATTCTACGAGCAGTACTTC,CASSFDDSRFYEQYF
TRBJ2-1,TRBV4-1,.,TRBD2,TGCGCCAGTTCCTGGGACTTCCGGGGGGAGGATGAGCAGTTCTTC,CASSWDFRGEDEQFF
TRBJ2-7,TRBV5-8,once,TRBD1,TGTGCCAGCAGCACAACAGGGGTGAACTCCTACGAGCAGTACTTC,CASSTTGVNSYEQYF
TRBJ2-3,TRBV7-6,once,.,TGTGCCAGCAGCACGAGGGTTGGGTCAGATACGCAGTATTTT,CASSTRVGSDTQYF
TRBJ2-5,TRBV15,.,TRBD2,TGTGCCACCAGCAGAGATATGGTGTCTAGCGGGAGGGCCCTCCTCAAAGAGACCCAGTACTTC,CATSRDMVSSGRALLKETQYF
TRBJ1-4,TRBV25-1,.,.,TGTGCCAGCAGTGACCCCGGCAGGCAGAATGAAAAACTGTTTTTT,CASSDPGRQNEKLFF
TRBJ1-1,TRBV19,.,.,TGTGCCAGTAGTACACGAACAGGGATAGGGCATATGAACACTGAAGCTTTCTTT,CASSTRTGIGHMNTEAFF
TRBJ2-7,TRBV29-1,.,TRBD2,TGCAGCGTTGAGGTAGCTAGCGGGAGGAATTTCTACGAGCAGTACTTC,CSVEVASGRNFYEQYF